This TCR beta chain is drawn from a study of T cell changes during pregnancy in multiple sclerosis. Per germline, CDR1 GTSNPN and CDR2 SVGIG (reference sequence). The CDR3 has 13 residues. Between the trimmed V and J ends, which lost 4 bases and 0 bases, there was a span of 7 bases. TCRdb's table, derived via immunoSEQ multiplex PCR, lists solely in-frame clones and lacks some. The sample lists about 97,000 clones; around 92% were seen once. The chain joins TRBV30 to TRBJ1-5; D might be TRBD1 (5 bases). Sample: peripheral blood, taken in the second trimester of pregnancy. The clonotype comes from a female donor with multiple sclerosis, enrolled in a pregnancy study. In DNA form, the CDR3 reads TGTGCCTGGACAGGGAATAGCAATCAGCCCCAGCATTTT. It specifies CAWTGNSNQPQHF.